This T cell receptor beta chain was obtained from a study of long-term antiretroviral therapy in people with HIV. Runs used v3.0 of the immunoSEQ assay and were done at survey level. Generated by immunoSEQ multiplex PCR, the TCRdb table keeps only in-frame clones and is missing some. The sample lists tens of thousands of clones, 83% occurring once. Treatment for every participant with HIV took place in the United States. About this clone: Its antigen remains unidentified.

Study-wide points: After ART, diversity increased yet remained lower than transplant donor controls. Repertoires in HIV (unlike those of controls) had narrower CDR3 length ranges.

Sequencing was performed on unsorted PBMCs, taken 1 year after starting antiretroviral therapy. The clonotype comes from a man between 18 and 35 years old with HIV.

For the CDR3, the DNA is TGTGCCATCAGTGACGTGGAATCGTTGAGCTACGAGCAGTACTTC. This gives the protein CAISDVESLSYEQYF. V gene TRBV10-3 combines with J gene TRBJ2-7; D gene ambiguous. CDR3 length: 15 amino acids. The ends were cut back, 3 bases at V and 3 bases at J, with 15 bases in the middle. Germline V lookup: CDR1 ENHRY, CDR2 SYGVKD.